A selection of T cell receptor beta chains follows, all from one sample in a study of radiotherapy plus CTLA-4 blockade in lung cancer. This table comes from immunoSEQ multiplex PCR, and its TCRdb copy is limited to in-frame clones, with some not included. The sample lists around 65,000 clones, 60% to 85% seen once, with approximately 4% in the top ten. The source material was peripheral blood, sampled from a patient treated with radiotherapy plus ipilimumab. The origin of the receptors is a human donor with non-small cell lung cancer who had a complete response to radiotherapy plus ipilimumab. CDR3s include the opening cysteine and the closing phenylalanine or tryptophan. Fields, in order: V gene, D gene, J gene, clone size, CDR3 protein, CDR3 DNA. A D gene is named only where the DNA matches it firmly. Rows may omit the clone size; those that give it use once, few, many or a size class.

TRBV4-1,-,TRBJ2-5,-,CASSQVGRGFQTQYF,TGCGCCAGCAGCCAAGTCGGCCGGGGATTTCAGACCCAGTACTTC
TRBV9,-,TRBJ1-3,-,CASSVVGDITSGNTIYF,TGTGCCAGCAGCGTAGTGGGAGACATCACCTCTGGAAACACCATATATTTT
TRBV9,TRBD2,TRBJ2-6,-,CASSVAPSWTSGIFNVLTF,TGTGCCAGCAGCGTAGCTCCCTCTTGGACTAGCGGGATTTTCAACGTCCTGACTTTC
TRBV5-4,-,TRBJ2-1,-,CASSLYNEQFF,TGTGCCAGCAGCTTGTACAATGAGCAGTTCTTC
TRBV9,-,TRBJ1-3,-,CASSVAWEQPGNTIYF,TGTGCCAGCAGCGTAGCTTGGGAGCAGCCTGGAAACACCATATATTTT
TRBV6-4,-,TRBJ1-1,-,CASSAEGGTEAFF,TGTGCCAGCAGTGCGGAGGGTGGGACTGAAGCTTTCTTT
TRBV10-3,TRBD1,TRBJ1-5,-,CAISPGTGNQPQHF,TGTGCCATCAGTCCCGGGACAGGCAATCAGCCCCAGCATTTT
TRBV5-1,-,TRBJ1-6,-,CASSLETWGSPLHF,TGCGCCAGCAGCTTGGAGACCTGGGGTTCACCCCTCCACTTT
TRBV6-5,TRBD2,TRBJ2-5,-,CASSYSSSGGGETQYF,TGTGCCAGCAGTTACTCTTCTAGCGGGGGCGGGGAGACCCAGTACTTC
TRBV5-4,TRBD1,TRBJ2-1,-,CASTWGGQGYNEQFF,TGTGCCAGCACCTGGGGGGGACAGGGATACAATGAGCAGTTCTTC
TRBV10-1,TRBD1,TRBJ1-5,-,CASSELPGQGMSNQPQHF,TGCGCCAGCAGTGAACTCCCGGGACAGGGGATGAGCAATCAGCCCCAGCATTTT
TRBV30,TRBD1,TRBJ1-6,-,CAWRAGTGVFTSSYNSPLHF,TGTGCCTGGAGAGCCGGGACAGGAGTTTTTACAAGCTCCTATAATTCACCCCTCCACTTT
TRBV5-4,-,TRBJ1-5,-,CASSDSGLADQPQHF,TGTGCCAGCAGCGACTCAGGGTTGGCGGATCAGCCCCAGCATTTT
TRBV5-5,-,TRBJ2-2,-,CASSPLETGELFF,TGTGCCAGCAGCCCGTTGGAAACCGGGGAGCTGTTTTTT
TRBV14,-,TRBJ1-3,once,CASSPWGAGNTIYF,TGTGCCAGCAGCCCCTGGGGGGCCGGAAACACCATATATTTT
TRBV5-1,-,TRBJ1-1,-,CASSTDRLTEAFF,TGCGCCAGCAGCACCGACAGGCTCACTGAAGCTTTCTTT
TRBV29-1,-,TRBJ1-4,-,CSVEVSGGKLFF,TGCAGCGTTGAAGTGTCCGGGGGAAAACTGTTTTTT
TRBV11-3,-,TRBJ2-1,-,CARYSSGDNEQFF,TGTGCCAGATATAGCTCAGGAGACAATGAGCAGTTCTTC
TRBV4-3,TRBD1,TRBJ1-2,-,CASSQDGGRGEIYGYTF,TGCGCCAGCAGCCAAGATGGGGGCAGGGGGGAAATCTATGGCTACACCTTC
TRBV5-1,TRBD1,TRBJ1-2,-,CASSLRVQTGHRGYTF,TGCGCCAGCAGCTTACGTGTTCAGACAGGGCATCGGGGCTACACCTTC
TRBV11-2,-,TRBJ2-7,-,CASSLERGPRYEQYF,TGTGCCAGCAGCTTAGAACGAGGTCCTAGATACGAGCAGTACTTC
TRBV5-8,-,TRBJ1-2,-,CASSLGVGYTF,TGTGCCAGCAGCTTGGGCGTTGGCTACACCTTC